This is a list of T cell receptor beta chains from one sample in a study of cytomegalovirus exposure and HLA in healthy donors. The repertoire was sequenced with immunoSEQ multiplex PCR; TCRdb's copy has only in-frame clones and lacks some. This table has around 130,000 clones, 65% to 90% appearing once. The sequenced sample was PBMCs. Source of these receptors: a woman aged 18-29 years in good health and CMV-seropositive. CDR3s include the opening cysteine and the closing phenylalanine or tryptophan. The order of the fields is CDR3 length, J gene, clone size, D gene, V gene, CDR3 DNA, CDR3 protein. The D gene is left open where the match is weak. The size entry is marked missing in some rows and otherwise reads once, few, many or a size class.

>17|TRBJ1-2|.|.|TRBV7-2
TGTGCCAGCAGCTTCAGTGGAACCATTACAGGGTACGGTGGCTACACCTTC
CASSFSGTITGYGGYTF
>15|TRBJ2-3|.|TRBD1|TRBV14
TGTGCCAGCAGCCAAGACGACAGGGCCACAGATACGCAGTATTTT
CASSQDDRATDTQYF
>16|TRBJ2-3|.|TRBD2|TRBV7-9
TGTGCCAGCAGCCCCCGCACTAGCGGGGGGGCAGATACGCAGTATTTT
CASSPRTSGGADTQYF
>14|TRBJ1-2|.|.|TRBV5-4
TGTGCCAGCAGCCTCGGGGAGGGGCGCGGTGGCTACACCTTC
CASSLGEGRGGYTF
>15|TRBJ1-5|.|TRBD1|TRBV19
TGTGCCAGTAGTACCGGGGACAGGGGGGATCAGCCCCAGCATTTT
CASSTGDRGDQPQHF
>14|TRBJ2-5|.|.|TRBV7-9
TGTGCCAGCAGCTTAGTGGGCAACCAAGAGACCCAGTACTTC
CASSLVGNQETQYF
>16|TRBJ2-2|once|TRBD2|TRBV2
TGTGCCAGCAGCGTAACTAGCGGGGGGGGCGCCGGGGAGCTGTTTTTT
CASSVTSGGGAGELFF
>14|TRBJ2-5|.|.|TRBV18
TGTGCCAGCTCACCAGAAGGGGATTGGGAGACCCAGTACTTC
CASSPEGDWETQYF
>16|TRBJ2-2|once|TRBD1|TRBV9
TGTGCCAGCAGCCCCCGGGCAGGGGGATTCACCGGGGAGCTGTTTTTT
CASSPRAGGFTGELFF
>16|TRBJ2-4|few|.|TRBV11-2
TGTGCCAGCAGCTTAGTTAAGGGTAGCGGTAGGGGCATTCAGTACTTC
CASSLVKGSGRGIQYF
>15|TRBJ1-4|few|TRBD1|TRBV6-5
TGTGCCAGCAGTTACTTAGGGGGCCTGGATGAAAAACTGTTTTTT
CASSYLGGLDEKLFF
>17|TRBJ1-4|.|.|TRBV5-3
TGTGCCAGAAGCTGGGCCCGGGGGATGGGAGCTAATGAAAAACTGTTTTTT
CARSWARGMGANEKLFF
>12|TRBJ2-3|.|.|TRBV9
TGTGCCAGCAGCGTAGTCGGAGATACGCAGTATTTT
CASSVVGDTQYF
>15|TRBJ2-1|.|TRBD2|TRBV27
TGTGCCAGCAGTTTATCGGCGGGGGGCCTAGGGAGGCAGTTCTTC
CASSLSAGGLGRQFF
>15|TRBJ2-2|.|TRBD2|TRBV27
TGTGCCAGCAGTTCAGCGGGGTCGAACACCGGGGAGCTGTTTTTT
CASSSAGSNTGELFF
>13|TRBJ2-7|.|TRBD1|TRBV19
TGTGCCAGTAGTGGGAGACAGGGTAACGAGCAGTACTTC
CASSGRQGNEQYF
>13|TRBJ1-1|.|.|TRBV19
TGTGCCAGTAGTTTCGCGGGGTACACTGAAGCTTTCTTT
CASSFAGYTEAFF
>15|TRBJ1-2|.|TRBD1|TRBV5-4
TGTGCCAGCAGCTTGAGACAGGGCGGTAACTATGGCTACACCTTC
CASSLRQGGNYGYTF
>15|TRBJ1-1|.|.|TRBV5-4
TGTGCCAGCAGCTTGGCCTCAAGGGGGAACACTGAAGCTTTCTTT
CASSLASRGNTEAFF
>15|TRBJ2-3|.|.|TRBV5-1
TGCGCCAGCAGCTTGTCAGACAGCGACACAGATACGCAGTATTTT
CASSLSDSDTDTQYF
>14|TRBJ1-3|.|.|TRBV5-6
TGTGCCAGCAGCCGTCAGGGTCCGGTGAACACCATATATTTT
CASSRQGPVNTIYF
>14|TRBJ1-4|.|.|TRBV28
TGTGCCAGCAGTCCTCAGCAGGGTTGGGAAAAACTGTTTTTT
CASSPQQGWEKLFF
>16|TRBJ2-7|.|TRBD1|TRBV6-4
TGTGCCAGCATCGTACAGGGGGCCCGTGAAGGCTACGAGCAGTACTTC
CASIVQGAREGYEQYF
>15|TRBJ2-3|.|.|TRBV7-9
TGTGCCAGCAGCCCCCGGGGGGCGGGGGCAGATACGCAGTATTTT
CASSPRGAGADTQYF
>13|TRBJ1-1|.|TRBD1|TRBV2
TGTGCCAGCGGGCGGGACAGGGACTCTGAAGCTTTCTTT
CASGRDRDSEAFF
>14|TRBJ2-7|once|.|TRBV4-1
TGCGCCAGCAAGAGCGGGTTGAGCTCCTACGAGCAGTACTTC
CASKSGLSSYEQYF
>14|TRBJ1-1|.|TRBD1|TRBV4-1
TGCGCCAGCGGGACAGGGGGAAGGAACACTGAAGCTTTCTTT
CASGTGGRNTEAFF
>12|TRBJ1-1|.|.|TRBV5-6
TGTGCCAGCTCACAGGTGGGGACTGAAGCTTTCTTT
CASSQVGTEAFF
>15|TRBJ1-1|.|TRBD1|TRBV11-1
TGTGCCAGCAGCTTATCCGGGACAGAGGCCGGCGGAGCTTTCTTT
CASSLSGTEAGGAFF
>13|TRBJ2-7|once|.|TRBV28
TGTGCCAGCAGACCTTCAGGGGAATCCGAGCAGTACTTC
CASRPSGESEQYF
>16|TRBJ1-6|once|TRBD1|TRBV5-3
TGTGCCAGAAGCTTGGGGAGGTACAGGGGCAGGTCACCCCTCCACTTT
CARSLGRYRGRSPLHF
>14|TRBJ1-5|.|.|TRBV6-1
TGTGCCAGCAGCTACACAGGGTTGGCCCAGCCCCAGCATTTT
CASSYTGLAQPQHF
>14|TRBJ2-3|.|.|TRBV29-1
TGCAGCGTTGAGGGGGGGCGCGGGACAGATACGCAGTATTTT
CSVEGGRGTDTQYF